This T cell receptor (beta chain) was captured by sequencing in a study of PD-1 blockade in mismatch repair-deficient tumors. Points from the study as a whole: Over a hundred unique blood TCRs came from expansion to three of seven peptides.

This clone occurred a few times. Its antigen is as yet unknown. Germline-derived CDR1 and CDR2 are LNHDA and SQIVND (reference sequence). After removal of 3 bases from V and 2 bases from J, the junction contained 1 base not matched to a gene. The CDR3 consists of 15 residues. Time point indicated: 10-day in vitro stimulation with candidate neoantigen peptide 2. The repertoire was sequenced with immunoSEQ multiplex PCR; TCRdb's copy has only in-frame clones and lacks some. Of some 10,000 clones in the sample, approximately 83% were seen once. This clonotype originated in an adult with mismatch repair-deficient cancer. This chain joins TRBV19 and TRBJ2-1, with 10 bases fitting TRBD2. The source was cells cultured in vitro, collected from a patient treated with pembrolizumab. The CDR3 sequence: CASSISGGPYNEQFF. The CDR3 nucleotides are TGTGCCAGTAGTATTAGCGGGGGGCCCTACAATGAGCAGTTCTTC.